This T cell receptor (beta chain) was sequenced for a study of T cell repertoires in cytomegalovirus infection. Study summary: TCR beta signatures that were public indicated CMV infection and matching HLA type.

TCRdb fed the reads into MiXCR, producing one record per CDR3 protein. The table lists 250,000 to 300,000 distinct CDR3 sequences, roughly 21% of them singletons, with roughly 19% in the top ten. This clonotype was seen only a few times. The antigen is unknown. V lost 6 bases and J lost 3, with 9 bases in between. Germline CDR1 reads MNHEY; CDR2 reads SMNVEV (reference sequence). The CDR3 spans 13 residues. This specimen consisted of cultured PBMCs, obtained from culture after CMV antigen stimulation. The chain carries TRBV27 and TRBJ2-1; a weak D match, TRBD2 (6 bases). The sequence was collected from a human donor in good health (CMV status not recorded). Some clones in this sample may be carry-over from other donors' samples. The CDR3 coding sequence is TGTGCCAGCAGGCCGGGACTCTACAATGAGCAGTTCTTC. Its protein product is CASRPGLYNEQFF.